Detailed here is one T cell receptor (beta chain). Which antigen it targets is not known. No base quality information exists; no much larger clone differs at one position. A distance of 14 bases separates the germline ends of V and J, which lose 8 bases and 7 bases respectively. Including the terminal cysteine and phenylalanine, the CDR3 comprises 11 residues. The read is trimmed to its CDR3 DNA, 33 bases read in frame from base 1. The germline V gene gives CDR1 as SQVTM and CDR2 as ANQGSEA. This sample was included in a study of T cells in Graves' hyperthyroidism and ophthalmopathy (dated by TCRdb to between 2019 and 2020). As for the study more broadly: To identify TCR V-J signatures that set the groups apart, the researchers used a discovery cohort of 100 patients, made up of 43 with Graves' ophthalmopathy and some 58 with stable Graves' hyperthyroidism. Prospective prediction of ophthalmopathy was tested in an independent validation cohort consisting of about 19 hyperthyroidism patients and 17 patients who later progressed to ophthalmopathy. The 75 to 100 discovery patients were randomly split 7:3 into training and test sets. Thyroid tissue and blood T-cell repertoires from about six Graves' hyperthyroidism patients were also compared in the study. After blood sampling, hyperthyroidism patients were treated with methimazole at a starting dose of 30 mg daily, and ophthalmopathy patients were treated with high-dose intravenous methylprednisolone. The paper reports TCR Vbeta CDR3 sequencing of over 130 peripheral blood samples: 43 ophthalmopathy, under 80 hyperthyroidism and about 17 progressor patients. General study outcomes and caveats: Sample size was not statistically predetermined, and blinding of investigators to group allocation was not performed. A model built on a 13 V-J signature distinguished ophthalmopathy from stable hyperthyroidism, reaching around 90% sensitivity and under 84% specificity in cross-validation and 80%/75% in testing. Most expanded thyroid clonotypes (frequency above 0.001) were also detected in blood, suggesting blood repertoires may reflect thyroid immune responses. In validation, the model predicted progression to ophthalmopathy with approximately 71% sensitivity and approximately 78% specificity, a median of roughly seven months before onset.

The TCR beta CDR3 regions were amplified from RNA transcripts. The first round of RT-PCR for the TCR CDR3 was performed with the HTBI primer set and the Qiagen OneStep RT-PCR kit. Libraries were constructed in a second round of multiplex PCR, after which size selection and purification were performed. The libraries were sequenced on an Illumina HiSeq2000 using paired-end 100 bp reads. In the authors' own workflow: SOAPnuke was used to process the raw data, throwing out any read that contained adapters or uncalled bases, had a mean Phred below 15, or lacked an exact constant-primer or identifier match. High-quality paired reads were merged using COPE v1.2.5, and each unique nucleotide sequence was defined as a clonotype. MiTCR v1.1 was used to align clonotypes to the IMGT TRBV, TRBD and TRBJ reference segments. Analysis was restricted to V-J combinations with a frequency above 0.0001, which covered 98% to 99.2% of repertoires. The TCS score was defined as F50 (clonal expansion) divided by E x V (chaos), with BLOSUM62-based TCRdist calculated between CDR3 peptides within each V-J. Welch's t-statistics and random forest reduced roughly 530 V-J features to 13, which were used in a naive Bayes classifier (R e1071). The similarity between thyroid and blood repertoires was quantified using the Morisita-Horn index. The public reads were reanalyzed by TCRdb: fastp trimming at Q25, MiXCR alignment, in-frame beta chains only. Merged by CDR3 protein, the rows form single entries marked with the most common genes and DNA. The V and J calls and clone size are TCRdb's, not the authors'. A total of fewer than 750,000 distinct CDR3 sequences appear in this sample, about 43% of them only once. 7.5% to 8.5% of the sample belongs to the ten largest clones.

A patient counted as having stable Graves' hyperthyroidism if no progression to ophthalmopathy occurred over 18 months of follow-up. Hyperthyroidism patients were newly diagnosed, with disease duration under 2 months, and aged 18 to 65 years. Any patient with an uncontrolled infection, another autoimmune disease, pregnancy or lactation was excluded. Clinical symptoms, serum thyroxine and TRAb, thyroid ultrasound, and orbital computed tomography formed the basis for the diagnoses. Total RNA was extracted using Trizol reagent, and RNA quality was assessed on an Agilent 2100 Bioanalyzer. The chain uses TRBV29-1 and TRBJ1-2; 5 matching bases give a weak D call of TRBD1. The clonotype originates from a woman under 30 with Graves' hyperthyroidism. The sequencing input was peripheral blood or thyroid tissue (not recorded which). For the CDR3, the sequence is CSLEGDGGYTF. The sequenced DNA: TGCAGCTTAGAAGGGGATGGTGGCTACACCTTC.